The entry below describes one T cell receptor beta chain. Its antigen is not known. The sample comes from a study of OX40 agonist ivuxolimab in advanced cancers. Study background: Earlier anti-PD-1, anti-PD-L1 or anti-CTLA-4 therapy was permitted; 40% had received some.

Trimming cost V 7 bases and J 5 bases, with 14 bases left between them. In germline, CDR1 is SQVTM, CDR2 ANQGSEA. The CDR3 consists of 13 residues. General study points: Partial responders at 0.1-3.0 mg/kg showed near-lowest clonal expansion. Expanded peripheral T cells had an undetermined antigen specificity.

The repertoire was sequenced with immunoSEQ multiplex PCR; TCRdb's copy has only in-frame clones and lacks some. This table has approximately 25,000 clones, roughly 91% appearing once. The chain recombines TRBV29-1 with TRBJ2-2; D might be TRBD1 (5 bases). The TCR originated in an adult with an advanced solid tumor such as melanoma, head and neck, liver or kidney cancer. The sample consisted of CD4+ or CD8+ T cells sorted from blood, taken in a trial of the OX40 agonist ivuxolimab. CDR3 DNA: TGCAGCGCCAGGGTGGGCGAAACCGGGGAGCTGTTTTTT. Protein: CSARVGETGELFF.